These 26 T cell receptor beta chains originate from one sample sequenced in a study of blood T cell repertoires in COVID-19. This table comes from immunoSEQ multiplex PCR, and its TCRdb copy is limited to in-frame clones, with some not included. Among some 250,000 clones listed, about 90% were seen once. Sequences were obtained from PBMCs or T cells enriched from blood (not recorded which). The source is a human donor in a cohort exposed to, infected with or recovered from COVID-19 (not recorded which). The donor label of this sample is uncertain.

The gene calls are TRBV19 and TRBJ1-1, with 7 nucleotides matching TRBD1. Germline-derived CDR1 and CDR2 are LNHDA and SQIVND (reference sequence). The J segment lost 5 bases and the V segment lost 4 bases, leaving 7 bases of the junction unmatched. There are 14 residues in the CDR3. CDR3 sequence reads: CASSTAGGRTEAFF. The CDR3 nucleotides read TGTGCCAGTAGTACCGCAGGGGGGAGAACTGAAGCTTTCTTT.

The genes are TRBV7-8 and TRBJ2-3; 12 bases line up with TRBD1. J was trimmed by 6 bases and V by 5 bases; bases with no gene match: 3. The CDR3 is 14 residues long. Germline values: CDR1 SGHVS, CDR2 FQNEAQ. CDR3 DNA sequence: TGTGCCAGCAGCCGGGACAGGGGGCCCGATACGCAGTATTTT. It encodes CASSRDRGPDTQYF.

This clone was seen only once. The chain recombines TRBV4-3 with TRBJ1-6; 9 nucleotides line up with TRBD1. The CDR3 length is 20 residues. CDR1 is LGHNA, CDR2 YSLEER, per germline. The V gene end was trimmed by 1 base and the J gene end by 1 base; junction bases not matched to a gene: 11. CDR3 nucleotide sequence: TGCGCCAGCAGCCAAGGCCGGGCCTTACAGGGGGCATCCTATAATTCACCCCTCCACTTT. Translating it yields CASSQGRALQGASYNSPLHF.

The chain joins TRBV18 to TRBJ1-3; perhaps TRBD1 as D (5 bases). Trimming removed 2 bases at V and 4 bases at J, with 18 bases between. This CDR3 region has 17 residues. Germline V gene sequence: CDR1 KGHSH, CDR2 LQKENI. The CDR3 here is CASSPVSASGSGNTIYF. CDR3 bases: TGTGCCAGCTCACCAGTCAGTGCGTCAGGGTCAGGAAACACCATATATTTT.

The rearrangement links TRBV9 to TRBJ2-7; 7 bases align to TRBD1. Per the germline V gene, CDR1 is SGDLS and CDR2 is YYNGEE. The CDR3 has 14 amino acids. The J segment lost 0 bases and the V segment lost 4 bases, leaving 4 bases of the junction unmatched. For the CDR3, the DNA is TGTGCCAGCAGCACCCGGGACAGCTCCTACGAGCAGTACTTC. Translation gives CASSTRDSSYEQYF.

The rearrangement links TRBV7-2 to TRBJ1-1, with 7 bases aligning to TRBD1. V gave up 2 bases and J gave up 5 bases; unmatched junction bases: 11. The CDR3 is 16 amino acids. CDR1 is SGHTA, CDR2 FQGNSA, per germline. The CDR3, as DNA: TGTGCCAGCAGCTTAACGACAGGGTTAAGGGGGACTGAAGCTTTCTTT. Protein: CASSLTTGLRGTEAFF.

CDR3 in amino acids: CASSEGGGATDTQYF. Here the CDR3 DNA reads TGTGCCAGCAGTGAAGGCGGGGGGGCCACAGATACGCAGTATTTT. This chain links TRBV6-1 with TRBJ2-3; 9 nucleotides line up with TRBD2. In germline, CDR1 is MNHNS, CDR2 SASEGT. With V trimmed by 1 base and J by 2 bases, 1 base remained unmatched. CDR3 length: 15 amino acids.

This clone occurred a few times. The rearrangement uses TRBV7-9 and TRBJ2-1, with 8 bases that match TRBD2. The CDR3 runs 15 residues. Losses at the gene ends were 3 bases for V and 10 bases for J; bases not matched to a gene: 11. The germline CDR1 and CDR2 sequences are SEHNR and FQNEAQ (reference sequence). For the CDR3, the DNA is TGTGCCAGCAGCTTTCATAGCGGGACACGCGTGGAGCAGTTCTTC. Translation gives CASSFHSGTRVEQFF.

CDR3 coding DNA: TGTGCCAGTTCTAGGGGAGGGGGTGAATACGAGCAGTACTTC. Protein: CASSRGGGEYEQYF. The chain links TRBV9 to TRBJ2-7, with D possibly TRBD2 on 7 matching bases. Per germline, CDR1 SGDLS and CDR2 YYNGEE. Trimming shortened V by 8 bases and J by 4 bases, and 19 bases separated the two germline ends. The CDR3 is 14 residues long.

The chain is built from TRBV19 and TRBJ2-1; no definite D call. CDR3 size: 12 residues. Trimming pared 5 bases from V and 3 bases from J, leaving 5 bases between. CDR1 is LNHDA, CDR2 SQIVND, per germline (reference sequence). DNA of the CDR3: TGTGCCAGTAGTGTAAACTACAATGAGCAGTTCTTC. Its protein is CASSVNYNEQFF.

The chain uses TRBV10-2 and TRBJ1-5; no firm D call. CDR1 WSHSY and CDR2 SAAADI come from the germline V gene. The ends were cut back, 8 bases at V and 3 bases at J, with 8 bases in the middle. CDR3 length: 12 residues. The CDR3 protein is CASGQINQPQHF. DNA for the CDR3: TGCGCCAGCGGGCAGATCAATCAGCCCCAGCATTTT.

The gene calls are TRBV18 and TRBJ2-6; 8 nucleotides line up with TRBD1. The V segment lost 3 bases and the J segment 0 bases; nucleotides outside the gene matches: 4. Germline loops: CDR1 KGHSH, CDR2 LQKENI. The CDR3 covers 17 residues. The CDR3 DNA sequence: TGTGCCAGCTCACCGACAGGGGCCAACTCTGGGGCCAACGTCCTGACTTTC. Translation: CASSPTGANSGANVLTF.

CDR3 residues: CASSSYELAGFHEQFF. As DNA, the CDR3 is TGTGCCAGCAGTTCCTACGAACTAGCGGGGTTCCATGAGCAGTTCTTC. The J gene is TRBJ2-1, the V gene TRBV6-6; TRBD2 aligns across 10 bases. Germline V gene sequence: CDR1 MNHNY, CDR2 SVGAGI (reference sequence). The CDR3 contains 16 residues. The J segment lost 8 bases and the V segment lost 4 bases, leaving 11 bases of the junction unmatched.

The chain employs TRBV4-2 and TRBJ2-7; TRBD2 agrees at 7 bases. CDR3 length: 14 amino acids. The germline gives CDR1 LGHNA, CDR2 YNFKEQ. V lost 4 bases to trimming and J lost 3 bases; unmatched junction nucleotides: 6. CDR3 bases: TGTGCCAGCAGCCCATCTAGCGGTGACTACGAGCAGTACTTC. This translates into CASSPSSGDYEQYF.

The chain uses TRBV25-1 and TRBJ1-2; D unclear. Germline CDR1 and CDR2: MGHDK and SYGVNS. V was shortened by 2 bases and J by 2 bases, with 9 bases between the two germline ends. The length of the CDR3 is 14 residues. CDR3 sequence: CASSEGSQNYGYTF. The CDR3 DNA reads TGTGCCAGCAGTGAAGGGAGCCAAAACTATGGCTACACCTTC.

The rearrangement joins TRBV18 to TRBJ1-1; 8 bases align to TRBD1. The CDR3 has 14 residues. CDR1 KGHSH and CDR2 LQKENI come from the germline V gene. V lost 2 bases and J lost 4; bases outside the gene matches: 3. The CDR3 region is CASSPKTGVTEAFF. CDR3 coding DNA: TGTGCCAGCTCACCAAAGACAGGGGTCACTGAAGCTTTCTTT.

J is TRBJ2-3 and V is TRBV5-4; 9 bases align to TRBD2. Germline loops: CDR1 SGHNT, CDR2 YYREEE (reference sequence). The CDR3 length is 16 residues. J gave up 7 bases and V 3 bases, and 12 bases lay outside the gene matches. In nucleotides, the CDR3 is TGTGCCAGCAGCTCGCCTCTAGCGGGGTTGGGGAATACGCAGTATTTT. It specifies CASSSPLAGLGNTQYF.

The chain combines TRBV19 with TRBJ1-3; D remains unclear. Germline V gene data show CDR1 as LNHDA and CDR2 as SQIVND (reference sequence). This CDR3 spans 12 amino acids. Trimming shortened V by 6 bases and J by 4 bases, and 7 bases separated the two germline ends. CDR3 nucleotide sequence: TGTGCCAGTAGCGTCGGGGGAAACACCATATATTTT. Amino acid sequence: CASSVGGNTIYF. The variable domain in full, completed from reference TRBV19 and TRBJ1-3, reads DGGITQSPKYLFRKEGQNVTLSCEQNLNHDAMYWYRQDPGQGLRLIYYSQIVNDFQKGDIAEGYSVSREKKESFPLTVTSAQKNPTAFYLCASSVGGNTIYFGEGSWLTVV.

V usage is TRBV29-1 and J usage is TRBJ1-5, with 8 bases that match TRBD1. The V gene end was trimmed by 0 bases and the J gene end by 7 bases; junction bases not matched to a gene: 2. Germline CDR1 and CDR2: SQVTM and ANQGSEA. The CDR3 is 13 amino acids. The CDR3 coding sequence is TGCAGCGTTGAAGACCGACAGGGGCAGCCCCAGCATTTT. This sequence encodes CSVEDRQGQPQHF.

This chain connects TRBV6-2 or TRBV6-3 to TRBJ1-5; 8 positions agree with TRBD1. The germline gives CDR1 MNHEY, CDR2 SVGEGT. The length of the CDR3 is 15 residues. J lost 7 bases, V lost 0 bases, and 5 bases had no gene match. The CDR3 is CASSYSHRGEQPQHF. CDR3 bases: TGTGCCAGCAGTTACTCCCACAGGGGGGAACAGCCCCAGCATTTT.

CDR3 sequence (DNA): TGTGCCAGCGGGGGGGCCGCTGGGGCCAACGTCCTGACTTTC. Amino acids: CASGGAAGANVLTF. V and J are TRBV7-2 and TRBJ2-6; D might be TRBD2 (7 bases). The V and J ends lost 8 bases and 2 bases respectively, with 10 bases between them. The germline gives CDR1 SGHTA, CDR2 FQGNSA. This CDR3 is 14 amino acids long.

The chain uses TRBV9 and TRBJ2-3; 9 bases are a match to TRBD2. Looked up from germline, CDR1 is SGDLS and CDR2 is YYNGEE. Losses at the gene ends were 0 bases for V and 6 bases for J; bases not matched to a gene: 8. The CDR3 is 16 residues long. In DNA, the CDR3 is TGTGCCAGCAGCGTAGGCGGCGGGGGGGCCATCGATACGCAGTATTTT. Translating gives CASSVGGGGAIDTQYF.

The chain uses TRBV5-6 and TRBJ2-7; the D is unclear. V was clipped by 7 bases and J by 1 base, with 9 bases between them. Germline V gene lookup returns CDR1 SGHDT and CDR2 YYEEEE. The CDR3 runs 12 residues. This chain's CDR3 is CASASGSYEQYF. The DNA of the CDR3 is TGTGCCAGCGCATCAGGTTCCTACGAGCAGTACTTC.

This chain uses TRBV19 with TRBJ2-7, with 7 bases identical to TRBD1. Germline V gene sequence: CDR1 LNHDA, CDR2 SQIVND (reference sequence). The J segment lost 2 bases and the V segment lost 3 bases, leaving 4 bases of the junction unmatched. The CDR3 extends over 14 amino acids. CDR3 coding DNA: TGTGCCAGTAGTATGACAGGGATTACCTACGAGCAGTACTTC. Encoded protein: CASSMTGITYEQYF.

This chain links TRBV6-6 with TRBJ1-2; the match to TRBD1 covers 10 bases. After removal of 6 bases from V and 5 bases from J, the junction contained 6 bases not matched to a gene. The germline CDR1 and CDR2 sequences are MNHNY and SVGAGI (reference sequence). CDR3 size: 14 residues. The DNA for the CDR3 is TGTGCCAGCAGAACCGGGACAGGGGCGTATGGCTACACCTTC. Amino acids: CASRTGTGAYGYTF.

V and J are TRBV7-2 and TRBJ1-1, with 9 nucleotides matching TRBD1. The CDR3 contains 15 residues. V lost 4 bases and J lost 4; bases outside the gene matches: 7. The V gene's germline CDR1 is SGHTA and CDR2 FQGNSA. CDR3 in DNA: TGTGCCAGCAGCTCCTACAGGGGGCGCAGCACTGAAGCTTTCTTT. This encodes CASSSYRGRSTEAFF.